This TCR beta chain was captured in a study of metastatic and nonmetastatic thyroid tumors. V was trimmed by 5 bases and J by 6 bases, leaving 16 bases between them. The germline V gene has CDR1 PRHDT and CDR2 FYEKMQ (reference sequence). This CDR3 region has 15 residues. Methods used by the authors: Between-group CDR3 differences, defined by clinicopathological status, yielded a distant-metastasis classifier for papillary thyroid cancer. TCRdb re-called the PCR reads through MiXCR. Clone size and V and J calls follow TCRdb, not the original study. The data contain tens of thousands of clones, 25% to 30% of them singletons. Nobody among the patients had been given any treatment before thyroid surgery.

Sequenced input: blood. This chain links TRBV13 with TRBJ2-2; weak D call: TRBD1 (5 bases). This TCR derives from a male donor with papillary thyroid cancer or a benign thyroid nodule (not recorded which). Some clones in this sample may be carry-over from other donors' samples. In nucleotides, the CDR3 is TGTGCCAGCAGCGTATCCAGGGTGCGGTCCGGGGAGCTGTTTTTT. Its translation is CASSVSRVRSGELFF.